The present T cell receptor beta chain was sequenced within a study of T cells in Graves' hyperthyroidism and ophthalmopathy. There were TCR beta CDR3 regions amplified from RNA transcripts. The primer set for the first-round RT-PCR of the TCR CDR3 was HTBI. A single record per CDR3 protein comes from TCRdb applying MiXCR to the multiplex PCR reads. The table has about half a million distinct CDR3 sequences, less than 25% seen once. Study-wide results and limits: The blood repertoire included most of the expanded thyroid clonotypes above 0.001.

Of note for this clonotype: Its target is not known.

The sequence derives from a woman aged 30 to 39 with Graves' ophthalmopathy. The material sequenced was blood.

The CDR3 sequence is CASSLTGDNGYTF. In DNA, the CDR3 is TGTGCCAGCAGTCTGACAGGGGATAATGGCTACACCTTC. J is TRBJ1-2 and V is TRBV12-3 or TRBV12-4; 8 positions match TRBD1. Trimming at V came to 5 bases and at J to 6 bases, leaving 5 bases not matched to a gene. This CDR3 region has 13 residues.